The 27 T cell receptor beta chains given below trace back to one sample, sequenced in a study of CD8 T cells in ankylosing spondylitis. TCRdb reprocessed the 5' RACE reads via MiXCR and lists one record per CDR3 protein. The repertoire holds over 60,000 distinct CDR3 sequences, about 5.2% seen once, with approximately 2% in the top ten. Sequencing was done on a sample of blood, either unsorted or a sorted T cell fraction (not recorded which). These receptors originate from a male donor with ankylosing spondylitis or in good health (not recorded which).

The sample holds many counts of this clonotype. The rearrangement joins TRBV2 to TRBJ1-5; D is unclear. This CDR3 has 13 amino acids. V lost 4 bases and J lost 5, with 9 bases in between. Germline V gene lookup returns CDR1 SNHLY and CDR2 FYNNEI. CDR3 in DNA: TGTGCCAGCAGTGGGGATAAGGATCAGCCCCAGCATTTT. Translating gives CASSGDKDQPQHF.

This clonotype was seen ten or more times. This chain links TRBV5-1 with TRBJ2-3; D is unclear. CDR3 size: 14 residues. V lost 4 bases and J lost 4, with 13 bases in between. Per the germline V gene, CDR1 is SGHRS and CDR2 is YFSETQ. In nucleotides, the CDR3 is TGCGCCAGCAGCCCGGGTCGACTGGCAGATACGCAGTATTTT. This codes for CASSPGRLADTQYF. Combining the CDR3 with reference TRBV5-1 and TRBJ2-3 gives the whole variable domain KAGVTQTPRYLIKTRGQQVTLSCSPISGHRSVSWYQQTPGQGLQFLFEYFSETQRNKGNFPGRFSGRQFSNSRSEMNVSTLELGDSALYLCASSPGRLADTQYFGPGTRLTVL.

The V and J genes are TRBV20-1 and TRBJ2-3, with 8 bases lining up with TRBD2. Trimming cost V 4 bases and J 2 bases; bases outside gene matches: 17. CDR1 and CDR2 from the germline V gene are DFQATT and SNEGSKA (reference sequence). CDR3 length equals 18 residues. CDR3 coding DNA: TGCAGTGCTAAGGCTCCAGGTTTTGAGCGGGGGACCACAGATACGCAGTATTTT. Translation gives CSAKAPGFERGTTDTQYF.

This clonotype has at least ten counts. This rearrangement joins TRBV29-1 to TRBJ2-2, with 9 bases lining up with TRBD1. CDR1 is SQVTM and CDR2 is ANQGSEA in the germline V gene. Unmatched junction bases numbered 4, after V lost 7 bases and J lost 1 base. CDR3 length: 14 residues. This CDR3 reads CSARQGGNTGELFF. CDR3 bases: TGCAGCGCTCGACAGGGGGGGAACACCGGGGAGCTGTTTTTT.

In its sample, this clonotype was seen many times. The rearrangement uses TRBV5-1 and TRBJ2-2; 7 bases align to TRBD1. J lost 6 bases, V lost 0 bases, and 8 bases had no gene match. Germline values: CDR1 SGHRS, CDR2 YFSETQ. CDR3 length: 16 amino acids. This chain's CDR3 is CASSLAQGVVAGELFF. CDR3 sequence (DNA): TGCGCCAGCAGCTTGGCCCAGGGGGTAGTGGCCGGGGAGCTGTTTTTT. Based on the CDR3 plus reference TRBV5-1 and TRBJ2-2, the full variable domain is KAGVTQTPRYLIKTRGQQVTLSCSPISGHRSVSWYQQTPGQGLQFLFEYFSETQRNKGNFPGRFSGRQFSNSRSEMNVSTLELGDSALYLCASSLAQGVVAGELFFGEGSRLTVL.

This clonotype was recorded at least ten times. The genes are TRBV12-3 or TRBV12-4 and TRBJ2-6; TRBD1 or TRBD2 may be the D gene (5 bases each). CDR3 length equals 17 residues. V dropped 1 base and J dropped 4 bases, with 14 bases sitting between them. DNA for the CDR3: TGTGCCAGCAGTTTAGATGGGGGTTCGTGGGGGGCCAACGTCCTGACTTTC. Translation: CASSLDGGSWGANVLTF.

J is TRBJ2-5 and V is TRBV7-2; TRBD2 aligns across 8 bases. The CDR3 has 15 amino acids. V was pared by 3 bases and J by 13 bases, with 16 bases of the junction left unmatched. Germline loops: CDR1 SGHTA, CDR2 FQGNSA. In nucleotides, the CDR3 is TGTGCCAGCAGCTTTGGGGGACTAGTGGGGGGCACGTGGTACTTC. This sequence encodes CASSFGGLVGGTWYF.

This clonotype was observed many times. V gene TRBV7-9 combines with J gene TRBJ2-5; D is uncertain. Germline CDR1 and CDR2: SEHNR and FQNEAQ (reference sequence). The CDR3 loop spans 13 amino acids. Trimming pared 2 bases from V and 5 bases from J, leaving 9 bases between. CDR3 in amino acids: CASSLQIGETQYF. As DNA, the CDR3 is TGTGCCAGCAGCTTACAGATCGGGGAGACCCAGTACTTC.

There are many counts of this clonotype. The gene calls are TRBV6-5 and TRBJ2-1, with D tentatively TRBD1 or TRBD2 (5 bases each). Germline CDR1 and CDR2: MNHEY and SVGAGI. The CDR3 has 14 residues. V lost 4 bases and J 0 bases, leaving 7 bases between the germline ends. This CDR3 reads CASSSGSSYNEQFF. DNA of the CDR3: TGTGCCAGCAGTTCAGGGAGCTCCTACAATGAGCAGTTCTTC.

This clonotype was observed a few times. The rearrangement joins TRBV18 to TRBJ2-6; possibly TRBD2 for D (6 bases). Trimming left V 6 bases short and J 2 bases short, with 11 bases between. The CDR3 is made up of 15 amino acids. Germline CDR1 KGHSH, CDR2 LQKENI. DNA of the CDR3: TGTGCCAGCTCTCCTAGGGAGGCTGGGGCCAACGTCCTGACTTTC. Protein sequence: CASSPREAGANVLTF.

This clonotype has at least ten counts. This chain links TRBV29-1 with TRBJ2-7; 9 bases align to TRBD1. The germline CDR1 and CDR2 sequences are SQVTM and ANQGSEA. After removal of 7 bases from V and 2 bases from J, the junction contained 6 bases not matched to a gene. The CDR3 loop spans 13 amino acids. The CDR3 DNA is TGCAGCGCGGGGACAGGGATGACCTACGAGCAGTACTTC. Translated, it gives CSAGTGMTYEQYF.

This clonotype was counted ten times or more. This chain joins TRBV30 and TRBJ1-2; D may be TRBD1 (5 bases). This CDR3 comprises 14 residues. Per germline, CDR1 GTSNPN and CDR2 SVGIG (reference sequence). V lost 5 bases, J lost 8 bases, and 21 bases lay in between. Here the CDR3 DNA reads TGTGCCTGGGACCCAAGGGACCGAAAGAAGGGCTACACCTTC. As protein: CAWDPRDRKKGYTF.

There are many counts of this clonotype. A junction end diverges from the germline sequence, so it may reflect a read error. V gene TRBV20-1 combines with J gene TRBJ2-3; D is possibly TRBD1 (6 bases). Germline loops: CDR1 DFQATT, CDR2 SNEGSKA (reference sequence). This CDR3 comprises 12 residues. The CDR3 DNA is TGCAGTGCTAGTGAGAGTGGGGGCCCGGTAGTTTGG. Encoded protein: CSASESGGPVVW.

In this sample, this clonotype turned up many times. The V and J genes are TRBV20-1 and TRBJ2-1; TRBD2 matches at 8 bases. With V trimmed by 0 bases and J by 7 bases, 17 bases remained unmatched. CDR3 length: 18 residues. Germline-derived CDR1 and CDR2 are DFQATT and SNEGSKA (reference sequence). The CDR3 protein is CSARDLDLTGLGGNEQFF. The CDR3 DNA is TGCAGTGCTAGAGATTTAGATTTAACGGGACTAGGAGGGAATGAGCAGTTCTTC.

This clonotype was detected ten times or more. This rearrangement joins TRBV21-1 to TRBJ2-1; the table's D gene call, TRBD2, was not cross checked with the DNA. TRBV21-1 is reported as a pseudogene. The CDR3 totals 21 residues. The CDR3 DNA reads as TGTGCCAGCAGTAAACCCCCGACTAGCGGGGGGCCTCATCCCTCCTACAATGAGCAGTTCTTC. Its protein product is CASSKPPTSGGPHPSYNEQFF.

At least ten counts were recorded for this clonotype. This chain joins TRBV29-1 and TRBJ2-1; 9 bases line up with TRBD2. Germline loops: CDR1 SQVTM, CDR2 ANQGSEA. The CDR3 is 14 amino acids. V dropped 3 bases and J dropped 4; count of bases not matched to a gene: 4. Here the CDR3 reads CSVDQAGGYNEQFF. For the CDR3, the DNA is TGCAGCGTTGACCAGGCGGGGGGGTACAATGAGCAGTTCTTC.

This clonotype was observed many times. The chain combines TRBV12-3 or TRBV12-4 with TRBJ2-2; 12 nucleotides match TRBD2. The J segment lost 1 base and the V segment lost 5 bases, leaving 2 bases of the junction unmatched. The CDR3 extends over 16 amino acids. The CDR3 is CASSPGLAGNTGELFF. CDR3 sequence (DNA): TGTGCCAGCAGTCCGGGACTAGCGGGGAACACCGGGGAGCTGTTTTTT.

This clonotype was observed at least ten times. CDR3 DNA sequence: TGTGCCAGCAGGCCCGGGACAAGGGAAGAGACCCAGTACTTC. Translating gives CASRPGTREETQYF. The chain couples TRBV12-3 or TRBV12-4 to TRBJ2-5, with a tentative D call TRBD1 (6 bases). The CDR3 length is 14 residues. Trimming took off 6 bases at V and 3 bases at J, with 14 bases between the two ends.

The sample holds many counts of this clonotype. The chain has TRBV19 and TRBJ2-2; D perhaps matches TRBD2 (6 bases). CDR1 is LNHDA and CDR2 is SQIVND in the germline V gene (reference sequence). The CDR3 consists of 16 residues. Trimming pared 7 bases from V and 4 bases from J, leaving 19 bases between. The DNA of the CDR3 is TGTGCCAGTACCGGTTTAGGGAGGACGGCCACCGGGGAGCTGTTTTTT. Its translation is CASTGLGRTATGELFF.

The table lists this clonotype with many counts. This chain links TRBV20-1 with TRBJ2-1; D remains ambiguous. V lost 6 bases, J lost 3 bases, and 6 bases lay in between. The length of the CDR3 is 11 residues. Germline V gives CDR1 DFQATT, CDR2 SNEGSKA (reference sequence). The CDR3: CSAPDYNEQFF. CDR3 nucleotides: TGCAGTGCGCCAGACTACAATGAGCAGTTCTTC.

In this sample, this clonotype turned up many times. This may be a read error: a much more frequent sequence differs by one nucleotide. The chain carries TRBV20-1 and TRBJ1-1, with D possibly being TRBD1 (6 bases). The CDR3 covers 15 residues. Looked up from germline, CDR1 is DFQATT and CDR2 is SNEGSKA (reference sequence). The CDR3 sequence is CCASLGGVMNTEAFF. Written as DNA, the CDR3 is TGCTGTGCTAGCTTGGGGGGCGTCATGAACACTGAAGCTTTCTTT.

This clonotype has a count of ten or more. The CDR3, as DNA: TGCAGTGCTAGAGAACAGGAGGGCAATGAAAAACTGTTTTTT. Its protein product is CSAREQEGNEKLFF. The V call is TRBV20-1, the J call TRBJ1-4, with D possibly TRBD1 on 5 matching bases. The CDR3 length is 14 residues. Germline V CDR1 and CDR2: DFQATT, SNEGSKA (reference sequence). V lost 0 bases and J 5 bases, leaving 10 bases between the germline ends.

This clonotype was seen at least ten times. The chain combines TRBV27 with TRBJ2-7; the match to TRBD2 covers 13 bases. V lost 6 bases and J lost 2; bases outside the gene matches: 7. The CDR3 consists of 16 residues. CDR1 MNHEY and CDR2 SMNVEV come from the germline V gene (reference sequence). Written as DNA, the CDR3 is TGTGCCAGCAGCCTGGGACTAGCGGGGTCGACCTACGAGCAGTACTTC. Translation: CASSLGLAGSTYEQYF.

This clonotype was seen many times. The chain carries TRBV20-1 and TRBJ2-7; 8 nucleotides match TRBD2. Losses at the gene ends were 5 bases for V and 3 bases for J; bases not matched to a gene: 6. Germline CDR1 reads DFQATT; CDR2 reads SNEGSKA (reference sequence). The CDR3 covers 13 residues. The chain's CDR3 is CSAPGGGNYEQYF. In DNA, the CDR3 is TGCAGTGCTCCGGGGGGGGGCAACTACGAGCAGTACTTC.

This clonotype has at least ten counts. The chain uses TRBV20-1 and TRBJ2-3; TRBD1 matches at 10 bases. This CDR3 has 13 residues. Germline values: CDR1 DFQATT, CDR2 SNEGSKA (reference sequence). J lost 6 bases, V lost 5 bases, and 5 bases had no gene match. CDR3 bases: TGCAGTGCTGGCCCGGGACAGGGGGATACGCAGTATTTT. It specifies CSAGPGQGDTQYF.

This sequence joins TRBV29-1 and TRBJ2-7, with D perhaps given as TRBD1 or TRBD2 (5 bases each). Trimming removed 4 bases from V and 3 bases from J, with 13 bases in between. Germline V gives CDR1 SQVTM, CDR2 ANQGSEA. The CDR3 consists of 13 residues. This chain's CDR3 is CSVGGTGFYEQYF. The CDR3 bases are TGCAGCGTTGGGGGGACCGGATTCTACGAGCAGTACTTC.

This clonotype was seen many times. The V gene is TRBV12-3 or TRBV12-4, the J gene TRBJ1-1; 8 bases line up with TRBD1. The CDR3 runs to 14 residues. V dropped 6 bases and J dropped 5; count of bases not matched to a gene: 8. The CDR3 protein is CASRQTGVATEAFF. In DNA, the CDR3 is TGTGCCAGCAGGCAGACAGGGGTCGCGACTGAAGCTTTCTTT.